Listed below are T cell receptor beta chains from one sample, sequenced in a study of technical replicates of blood from several donors. Generated by immunoSEQ multiplex PCR, the TCRdb table keeps only in-frame clones and is missing some. The sample includes about 98,000 clones, about 94% of them seen just once. The source material was T cells isolated from PBMCs. These receptors all stem from a human donor in good health. CDR3s include the opening cysteine and the closing phenylalanine or tryptophan. D genes are given only for firm matches. The size of a clone is reported for some rows only, either as once, few or many, or as a class for expanded clones.

j_gene: TRBJ2-1; v_gene: TRBV27; abundance: .; d_gene: .; CDR3aa: CASKSGSYNEQFF; CDR3nt: TGTGCCAGCAAGTCCGGGAGTTACAATGAGCAGTTCTTC
j_gene: TRBJ1-1; v_gene: TRBV28; abundance: .; d_gene: TRBD1; CDR3aa: CASSLPTGPIYTEAFF; CDR3nt: TGTGCCAGCAGTCTCCCGACAGGGCCTATTTACACTGAAGCTTTCTTT
j_gene: TRBJ2-7; v_gene: TRBV15; abundance: once; d_gene: .; CDR3aa: CATSKAGSYEQYF; CDR3nt: TGTGCCACCAGCAAGGCGGGATCCTACGAGCAGTACTTC
j_gene: TRBJ1-4; v_gene: TRBV5-5; abundance: .; d_gene: .; CDR3aa: CASSLTGGDEKLFF; CDR3nt: TGTGCCAGCAGCTTGACGGGGGGGGATGAAAAACTGTTTTTT
j_gene: TRBJ2-1; v_gene: TRBV5-1; abundance: .; d_gene: TRBD2; CDR3aa: CASSLRLTSGLNEQFF; CDR3nt: TGCGCCAGCAGCCTAAGACTGACTAGCGGGCTCAATGAGCAGTTCTTC
j_gene: TRBJ2-5; v_gene: TRBV19; abundance: .; d_gene: TRBD2; CDR3aa: CASSPVAGPQETQYF; CDR3nt: TGTGCCAGTAGTCCGGTAGCGGGACCCCAAGAGACCCAGTACTTC
j_gene: TRBJ2-2; v_gene: TRBV27; abundance: .; d_gene: TRBD2; CDR3aa: CASRRRTSGEGTGELFF; CDR3nt: TGTGCCAGCAGGCGGCGGACTAGCGGAGAGGGGACCGGGGAGCTGTTTTTT
j_gene: TRBJ1-1; v_gene: TRBV11-2; abundance: .; d_gene: .; CDR3aa: CASSRQVGGNEAFF; CDR3nt: TGTGCCAGCAGCCGACAGGTTGGAGGAAATGAAGCTTTCTTT
j_gene: TRBJ1-2; v_gene: TRBV29-1; abundance: .; d_gene: .; CDR3aa: CSVVWGDYADGYTF; CDR3nt: TGCAGCGTCGTGTGGGGGGATTATGCTGATGGCTACACCTTC
j_gene: TRBJ1-1; v_gene: TRBV14; abundance: few; d_gene: .; CDR3aa: CASSQGNELYTEAFF; CDR3nt: TGTGCCAGCAGCCAAGGAAATGAGCTGTACACTGAAGCTTTCTTT
j_gene: TRBJ2-3; v_gene: TRBV7-9; abundance: .; d_gene: .; CDR3aa: CASSLGVHSTDTQYF; CDR3nt: TGTGCCAGCAGCTTAGGAGTCCATAGCACAGATACGCAGTATTTT
j_gene: TRBJ1-6; v_gene: TRBV9; abundance: once; d_gene: .; CDR3aa: CASSVGTPYNSPLHF; CDR3nt: TGTGCCAGCAGCGTCGGGACACCTTATAATTCACCCCTCCACTTT
j_gene: TRBJ1-2; v_gene: TRBV7-9; abundance: .; d_gene: TRBD1; CDR3aa: CASSLLRDRGANYGYTF; CDR3nt: TGTGCCAGCAGCCTTTTGCGGGACAGGGGGGCTAACTATGGCTACACCTTC
j_gene: TRBJ2-5; v_gene: TRBV6-1; abundance: .; d_gene: TRBD2; CDR3aa: CASSEGQAGALETQYF; CDR3nt: TGTGCCAGCAGTGAAGGGCAAGCGGGGGCCCTCGAGACCCAGTACTTC
j_gene: TRBJ1-2; v_gene: TRBV11-2; abundance: .; d_gene: .; CDR3aa: CASSAGTKNYGYTF; CDR3nt: TGTGCCAGCAGCGCCGGGACAAAAAACTATGGCTACACCTTC
j_gene: TRBJ2-2; v_gene: TRBV5-1; abundance: .; d_gene: .; CDR3aa: CASSLGASATGELFF; CDR3nt: TGCGCCAGCAGCTTGGGGGCTAGCGCAACCGGGGAGCTGTTTTTT
j_gene: TRBJ1-1; v_gene: TRBV5-1; abundance: .; d_gene: .; CDR3aa: CASSLGSSVNTEAFF; CDR3nt: TGCGCCAGCAGCTTGGGGTCGTCGGTGAACACTGAAGCTTTCTTT
j_gene: TRBJ2-1; v_gene: TRBV18; abundance: .; d_gene: .; CDR3aa: CASSPPETSSYNEQFF; CDR3nt: TGTGCCAGCTCACCTCCGGAGACGAGCTCCTACAATGAGCAGTTCTTC
j_gene: TRBJ1-2; v_gene: TRBV30; abundance: once; d_gene: .; CDR3aa: CAWSTAENYGYTF; CDR3nt: TGTGCCTGGAGTACAGCCGAGAACTATGGCTACACCTTC
j_gene: TRBJ1-4; v_gene: TRBV5-8; abundance: .; d_gene: .; CDR3aa: CASRSIGDGAEKLFF; CDR3nt: TGTGCCAGCAGGAGCATAGGGGATGGAGCTGAAAAACTGTTTTTT
j_gene: TRBJ2-5; v_gene: TRBV6-6; abundance: .; d_gene: TRBD1; CDR3aa: CASSGQGKETQYF; CDR3nt: TGTGCCAGCAGTGGACAGGGAAAAGAGACCCAGTACTTC
j_gene: TRBJ1-6; v_gene: TRBV2; abundance: .; d_gene: .; CDR3aa: CASSEEYSPLHF; CDR3nt: TGTGCCAGCAGTGAGGAGTATTCACCCCTCCACTTT
j_gene: TRBJ2-1; v_gene: TRBV10-1; abundance: .; d_gene: .; CDR3aa: CASSARDSYNEQFF; CDR3nt: TGCGCCAGCAGTGCAAGAGATTCCTACAATGAGCAGTTCTTC
j_gene: TRBJ2-3; v_gene: TRBV6-5; abundance: once; d_gene: TRBD2; CDR3aa: CASSSLAAMNTDTQYF; CDR3nt: TGTGCCAGCAGTTCCCTAGCGGCCATGAACACAGATACGCAGTATTTT
j_gene: TRBJ2-3; v_gene: TRBV27; abundance: .; d_gene: .; CDR3aa: CASSFTGDTQYF; CDR3nt: TGTGCCAGCAGTTTTACGGGAGATACGCAGTATTTT
j_gene: TRBJ2-1; v_gene: TRBV28; abundance: once; d_gene: TRBD2; CDR3aa: CASSPRTSPFF; CDR3nt: TGTGCCAGCAGCCCCAGGACTAGCCCGTTCTTC